This passage covers 18 T cell receptor beta chains from one sample sequenced in a study of blood T cell repertoires in COVID-19. Profiled with immunoSEQ multiplex PCR; TCRdb holds only in-frame clones, not every one. The sample holds around 230,000 clones, about 87% seen once. The specimen was PBMCs or T cells enriched from blood (not recorded which). All receptors derive from a man between 18 and 35 years old with acute COVID-19.

This chain connects TRBV14 to TRBJ2-2, with TRBD2 identical over 8 bases. Germline V gives CDR1 SGHDN, CDR2 FVKESK. This CDR3 has 15 amino acids. V trimming: 4 bases; J trimming: 0 bases; junction bases outside the gene matches: 1. The CDR3 sequence: CASSLLAANTGELFF. DNA for the CDR3: TGTGCCAGCAGCCTACTAGCGGCGAACACCGGGGAGCTGTTTTTT.

The chain carries TRBV28 and TRBJ2-1, with TRBD1 matching 10 bases. The germline gives CDR1 MDHEN, CDR2 SYDVKM. Trimming at V came to 5 bases and at J to 6 bases, leaving 7 bases not matched to a gene. The CDR3 has 15 amino acids. The DNA of the CDR3 is TGTGCCAGCAGTCCAGGACAGGGGGTATCCAATGAGCAGTTCTTC. As protein: CASSPGQGVSNEQFF.

This clone came up a few times. The rearrangement uses TRBV27 and TRBJ2-1; unclear D gene. Between the trimmed V and J ends, which lost 2 bases and 6 bases, there was a span of 8 bases. Germline values: CDR1 MNHEY, CDR2 SMNVEV (reference sequence). CDR3 length: 13 residues. In DNA form, the CDR3 reads TGTGCCAGCAGTTTAGCAGAGCGCAATGAGCAGTTCTTC. It is translated as CASSLAERNEQFF.

The chain combines TRBV25-1 with TRBJ1-4; 9 bases agree with TRBD1. Germline assignment: CDR1 MGHDK and CDR2 SYGVNS. CDR3 size: 13 residues. J gave up 6 bases and V 4 bases, and 0 bases lay outside the gene matches. CDR3 sequence reads: CASSGTGDEKLFF. The CDR3 DNA is TGTGCCAGCAGTGGGACAGGGGATGAAAAACTGTTTTTT.

To note about this clone: The same CDR3 also results from other DNA sequences found in this sample. V gene TRBV5-1 combines with J gene TRBJ2-5; D might be TRBD1 (5 bases). Deletions cut 0 bases from V and 5 bases from J, with 5 bases between. The CDR3 is made up of 12 amino acids. Germline-derived CDR1 and CDR2 are SGHRS and YFSETQ. DNA for the CDR3: TGCGCCAGCAGCTTGGCAGGGGAGACCCAGTACTTC. Translated, it gives CASSLAGETQYF.

CDR3: CASTNDRTSNQPQHF. For the CDR3, the DNA is TGTGCCAGTACCAACGACAGAACTAGCAATCAGCCCCAGCATTTT. The chain joins TRBV19 to TRBJ1-5, with D possibly matching TRBD1 (5 bases). This CDR3 region has 15 residues. V was pared by 7 bases and J by 0 bases, with 13 bases between. Germline assignment: CDR1 LNHDA and CDR2 SQIVND (reference sequence).

This clone was observed once. The rearrangement uses TRBV18 and TRBJ1-5; 7 positions agree with TRBD1. The CDR3 length is 16 residues. CDR1 and CDR2 (germline): KGHSH, LQKENI. The V gene end was trimmed by 2 bases and the J gene end by 6 bases; junction bases not matched to a gene: 10. CDR3 coding DNA: TGTGCCAGCTCACCAAATGTCGCAGGGGGAGGTCAGCCCCAGCATTTT. Encoded protein: CASSPNVAGGGQPQHF.

The gene calls are TRBV19 and TRBJ2-1, with 9 bases lining up with TRBD2. With 9 bases clipped from V and 2 bases from J, the junction kept 17 bases outside the gene matches. Germline CDR1 LNHDA, CDR2 SQIVND (reference sequence). The CDR3 loop spans 18 amino acids. CDR3 region: CASTRGSSGRAAYNEQFF. In DNA form, the CDR3 reads TGTGCCAGCACGAGGGGGAGTAGCGGGAGAGCCGCCTACAATGAGCAGTTCTTC.

The chain has TRBV4-1 and TRBJ2-5; 16 bases are a match to TRBD2. The length of the CDR3 is 17 residues. CDR1 and CDR2 (germline): MGHRA, YSYEKL. After removal of 8 bases from V and 1 base from J, the junction contained 7 bases not matched to a gene. CDR3 region: CASRGTSGRASQETQYF. The CDR3 DNA is TGCGCCAGCCGTGGGACTAGCGGGAGGGCCTCCCAAGAGACCCAGTACTTC.

The chain has TRBV11-3 and TRBJ2-1; 13 bases fit TRBD2. This CDR3 region has 17 residues. The V gene end was trimmed by 0 bases and the J gene end by 4 bases; junction bases not matched to a gene: 3. CDR1 and CDR2 (germline): SGHNT, YENEEA. CDR3 nucleotides: TGTGCCAGCAGCTTAGACTGGACTAGCGGGAGTTACAATGAGCAGTTCTTC. Residues: CASSLDWTSGSYNEQFF. Combining the CDR3 with reference TRBV11-3 and TRBJ2-1 gives the whole variable domain EAGVVQSPRYKIIEKKQPVAFWCNPISGHNTLYWYLQNLGQGPELLIRYENEEAVDDSQLPKDRFSAERLKGVDSTLKIQPAELGDSAVYLCASSLDWTSGSYNEQFFGPGTRLTVL.

The gene calls are TRBV7-9 and TRBJ1-2, with D hard to call. V was cut by 5 bases and J by 2 bases, with 6 bases left in between. Germline values: CDR1 SEHNR, CDR2 FQNEAQ (reference sequence). The CDR3 has 12 residues. The CDR3 DNA follows: TGTGCCAGCAGCGACGGGAACTATGGCTACACCTTC. This gives the protein CASSDGNYGYTF.

The chain uses TRBV4-1 and TRBJ2-3, with D unresolved. The CDR3 length is 13 residues. V was trimmed by 1 base and J by 4 bases, leaving 6 bases between them. Germline loops: CDR1 MGHRA, CDR2 YSYEKL. This CDR3 reads CASSQGPSDTQYF. CDR3 in DNA: TGCGCCAGCAGCCAAGGGCCTTCAGATACGCAGTATTTT.

The chain has TRBV9 and TRBJ2-3; TRBD2 agrees at 8 bases. The CDR3 is 17 amino acids. Germline lookup yields CDR1 SGDLS and CDR2 YYNGEE. The junction had 6 bases not matched to a gene; V was cut back by 0 bases and J by 0 bases. The DNA of the CDR3 is TGTGCCAGCAGCGTAGCTCCGCGGGAGGCTAGCACAGATACGCAGTATTTT. Its translation is CASSVAPREASTDTQYF.

This clone was recorded at least ten times. The J gene is TRBJ1-2, the V gene TRBV4-3; D unclear. This CDR3 contains 16 residues. Trimming took off 0 bases at V and 4 bases at J, with 15 bases between the two ends. The germline V gene encodes CDR1 LGHNA and CDR2 YSLEER. The CDR3 here is CASSQDSGGQVYGYTF. In DNA, the CDR3 is TGCGCCAGCAGCCAAGATAGTGGTGGGCAGGTCTATGGCTACACCTTC.

This clone was seen a few times. The J gene is TRBJ2-3, the V gene TRBV19, with 7 bases fitting TRBD1. Germline V gives CDR1 LNHDA, CDR2 SQIVND (reference sequence). This CDR3 comprises 13 residues. Trimming at V came to 4 bases and at J to 7 bases, leaving 5 bases not matched to a gene. The CDR3 reads CASSSIQGNTQYF. The CDR3 coding sequence is TGTGCCAGTAGTAGCATACAGGGGAATACGCAGTATTTT. Full variable domain (rest looked up from reference TRBV19 and TRBJ2-3): DGGITQSPKYLFRKEGQNVTLSCEQNLNHDAMYWYRQDPGQGLRLIYYSQIVNDFQKGDIAEGYSVSREKKESFPLTVTSAQKNPTAFYLCASSSIQGNTQYFGPGTRLTVL.

The rearrangement uses TRBV25-1 and TRBJ2-2; the D is unclear. The ends were cut back, 3 bases at V and 8 bases at J, with 7 bases in the middle. Germline loops: CDR1 MGHDK, CDR2 SYGVNS. This CDR3 contains 12 residues. The chain's CDR3 is CASSDFSGELFF. The CDR3, as DNA: TGTGCCAGCAGTGATTTTTCGGGGGAGCTGTTTTTT.

J is TRBJ2-2 and V is TRBV19, with 7 positions matching TRBD2. Unmatched junction bases numbered 10, after V lost 0 bases and J lost 0 bases. The CDR3 totals 19 residues. The germline V gene has CDR1 LNHDA and CDR2 SQIVND (reference sequence). The CDR3 is CASSIERIGLGANTGELFF. The DNA for the CDR3 is TGTGCCAGTAGTATAGAGCGCATAGGACTAGGAGCGAACACCGGGGAGCTGTTTTTT.

The V and J genes are TRBV28 and TRBJ1-3, with a possible D match to TRBD1 (6 bases). The CDR3 runs to 16 residues. V lost 4 bases and J lost 0, with 13 bases in between. Looked up from germline, CDR1 is MDHEN and CDR2 is SYDVKM. Here the CDR3 reads CASSYLGQNSGNTIYF. CDR3 in DNA: TGTGCCAGCAGTTACTTGGGACAAAACTCTGGAAACACCATATATTTT.